The 23 T cell receptor beta chains in this list originate from one sample, sequenced in a study of shared clonotypes between healthy human individuals. Method: immunoSEQ multiplex PCR; TCRdb's copy keeps in-frame clones and lacks some. The table shows some 470,000 clones, with 76% occurring only once. Sequenced: PBMCs. Receptors were obtained from a woman aged 40 to 49 in good health. Some clones in this sample may be carry-over from other donors' samples.

This clone was picked up a small number of times. The chain employs TRBV6-6 and TRBJ1-2, with D possibly TRBD1 on 5 matching bases. V shed 6 bases and J shed 8 bases, with 19 bases lying between them. The CDR3 has 14 residues. The germline V gene encodes CDR1 MNHNY and CDR2 SVGAGI (reference sequence). The CDR3 DNA is TGTGCCAGCAGCAACCGTGGGGCCAGGTTGGGCTACACCTTC. Encoded protein: CASSNRGARLGYTF.

The J gene is TRBJ2-2, the V gene TRBV19; TRBD1 aligns across 9 bases. V trimming: 11 bases; J trimming: 4 bases; junction bases outside the gene matches: 8. This CDR3 has 14 amino acids. Looked up from germline, CDR1 is LNHDA and CDR2 is SQIVND (reference sequence). CDR3 DNA: TGTGCCGGCGAGACGACAGGGGGCACCGGGGAGCTGTTTTTT. Protein: CAGETTGGTGELFF.

This rearrangement joins TRBV6-5 to TRBJ2-1; 8 bases fit TRBD2. The CDR3 is 14 residues long. Losses at the gene ends were 6 bases for V and 3 bases for J; bases not matched to a gene: 4. Germline V gene data show CDR1 as MNHEY and CDR2 as SVGAGI. CDR3 loop: CASSAGGVYNEQFF. The CDR3 nucleotides read TGTGCCAGCAGCGCGGGAGGTGTCTACAATGAGCAGTTCTTC.

A word on this clone: A much larger clone differs by one base, so this may be a read error. This CDR3 is also generated by other DNA sequences in the sample. The gene calls are TRBV5-6 and TRBJ1-2; D is unresolved. Germline loops: CDR1 SGHDT, CDR2 YYEEEE. There are 13 residues in the CDR3. CDR3 in DNA: TGTGCCAGCAGCCAGAGTACTAACTACGGCTACACCTTC. Protein: CASSQSTNYGYTF.

The CDR3 DNA reads as TGTGCCAGCAGCCCGCTCATGGCCAGCGGATACACCGGGGAGCTGTTTTTT. Its translation: CASSPLMASGYTGELFF. V and J are TRBV5-4 and TRBJ2-2; maybe TRBD2 (5 bases). Germline V gives CDR1 SGHNT, CDR2 YYREEE (reference sequence). The ends were cut back, 4 bases at V and 3 bases at J, with 19 bases in the middle. The CDR3 extends over 17 amino acids. The variable domain in full, completed from reference TRBV5-4 and TRBJ2-2, reads ETGVTQSPTHLIKTRGQQVTLRCSSQSGHNTVSWYQQALGQGPQFIFQYYREEENGRGNFPPRFSGLQFPNYSSELNVNALELDDSALYLCASSPLMASGYTGELFFGEGSRLTVL.

The chain has TRBV27 and TRBJ2-5; D not certain. Trimming took off 5 bases at V and 4 bases at J, with 14 bases between the two ends. CDR1 and CDR2 (germline): MNHEY, SMNVEV (reference sequence). CDR3 length: 14 residues. This CDR3 is CASSLPGSSETQYF. The CDR3 nucleotides read TGTGCCAGCAGTCTCCCGGGTAGTTCAGAGACCCAGTACTTC.

The chain couples TRBV30 to TRBJ2-7, with TRBD1 identical over 7 bases. Germline trimming cut 2 bases from V and 3 bases from J; bases unmatched to any gene: 7. The CDR3 has 14 residues. Germline V gene lookup returns CDR1 GTSNPN and CDR2 SVGIG (reference sequence). This CDR3 reads CAWSPGTADYEQYF. In DNA form, the CDR3 reads TGTGCCTGGAGTCCAGGGACAGCAGACTACGAGCAGTACTTC. The entire variable domain, with the rest obtained from reference TRBV30 and TRBJ2-7, is as follows: SQTIHQWPATLVQPVGSPLSLECTVEGTSNPNLYWYRQAAGRGLQLLFYSVGIGQISSEVPQNLSASRPQDRQFILSSKKLLLSDSGFYLCAWSPGTADYEQYFGPGTRLTVT.

In the case of this clone: Since a far larger clone is one base different, this is likely a read error. Other nucleotide sequences from this sample produce the same CDR3. The rearrangement joins TRBV30 to TRBJ1-1; the D gene is possibly TRBD1 (6 bases). The germline V gene encodes CDR1 GTSNPN and CDR2 SVGIG (reference sequence). The CDR3 is 14 amino acids. In nucleotides, the CDR3 is TGCGCCTGGGACAACACTGGGGGGGCCCCTGAAGCTTTCTTT. It is translated as CAWDNTGGAPEAFF.

This sequence joins TRBV5-4 and TRBJ1-4, with D possibly being TRBD1 (6 bases). Germline loops: CDR1 SGHNT, CDR2 YYREEE (reference sequence). V was cut by 0 bases and J by 6 bases, with 12 bases left in between. The CDR3 is made up of 15 amino acids. In nucleotides, the CDR3 is TGTGCCAGCAGCTTGGAGGGGGGCGGATATGAAAAACTGTTTTTT. Amino acids: CASSLEGGGYEKLFF.

Of note for this clone: A much larger clone differs by one base, so this may be a read error. The CDR3 coding sequence is TGTGCCAGCAGTGCTGACTGGGGGGCCACTAAAGCTTTCTTT. Translating gives CASSADWGATKAFF. The chain employs TRBV6-4 and TRBJ1-1; tentatively, D is TRBD1 (6 bases). Germline V CDR1 and CDR2: MRHNA, SNTAGT. The CDR3 spans 14 residues.

As to this clone: Distinct nucleotide sequences in the sample also encode this CDR3. The chain recombines TRBV10-3 with TRBJ2-7; D may be TRBD1 (6 bases). The germline CDR1 and CDR2 sequences are ENHRY and SYGVKD. Trimming took off 0 bases at V and 2 bases at J, with 8 bases between the two ends. The CDR3 is made up of 14 amino acids. The CDR3 bases are TGTGCCATCAGTGAGTCTACAGGGACCTACGAGCAGTACTTC. It is translated as CAISESTGTYEQYF.

For this clone: Other DNA sequences in the sample encode the same CDR3. The chain links TRBV5-1 to TRBJ1-4; a possible D gene is TRBD1 (5 bases). The V end was cut by 0 bases, the J end by 6 bases, with 12 bases between. This CDR3 is built from 15 residues. Germline loops: CDR1 SGHRS, CDR2 YFSETQ. CDR3 amino acids: CASSLAGAGDEKLFF. The CDR3 region has the DNA TGCGCCAGCAGCTTGGCCGGGGCGGGGGATGAAAAACTGTTTTTT. The whole variable domain, filled in from reference TRBV5-1 and TRBJ1-4, reads KAGVTQTPRYLIKTRGQQVTLSCSPISGHRSVSWYQQTPGQGLQFLFEYFSETQRNKGNFPGRFSGRQFSNSRSEMNVSTLELGDSALYLCASSLAGAGDEKLFFGSGTQLSVL.

The rearrangement links TRBV28 to TRBJ1-2; TRBD1 might be the D (5 bases). Germline V gene data show CDR1 as MDHEN and CDR2 as SYDVKM. The length of the CDR3 is 12 residues. V was cut by 6 bases and J by 9 bases, with 14 bases left in between. CDR3 residues: CASSPNEGSYTF. CDR3 DNA sequence: TGTGCCAGCAGCCCCAACGAGGGGAGCTACACCTTC.

The DNA for the CDR3 is TGCAGTGCTCCCCCATGGGAGGCCCAGTACTTC. Protein sequence: CSAPPWEAQYF. The chain has TRBV20-1 and TRBJ2-5; D may be TRBD2 (6 bases). In germline, CDR1 is DFQATT, CDR2 SNEGSKA (reference sequence). Trimming shortened V by 5 bases and J by 9 bases, and 13 bases separated the two germline ends. The CDR3 spans 11 residues.

CDR3 region: CASSQDGLAGVGTGELFF. DNA for the CDR3: TGTGCCAGCAGCCAAGACGGACTAGCGGGAGTTGGCACCGGGGAGCTGTTTTTT. This sequence joins TRBV4-2 and TRBJ2-2, with 13 bases that match TRBD2. CDR1 is LGHNA and CDR2 is YNFKEQ in the germline V gene. The CDR3 is 18 residues long. V gave up 0 bases and J gave up 4 bases; unmatched junction bases: 5.

This rearrangement joins TRBV5-4 to TRBJ2-7; 7 nucleotides match TRBD1. Trimming cost V 4 bases and J 3 bases; bases outside gene matches: 13. The germline CDR1 and CDR2 sequences are SGHNT and YYREEE (reference sequence). There are 16 residues in the CDR3. The CDR3 here is CASSPEIGTANYEQYF. DNA for the CDR3: TGTGCCAGCAGCCCGGAGATCGGGACAGCGAACTACGAGCAGTACTTC.

V gene TRBV2 combines with J gene TRBJ2-7; D gene unclear. The germline V and J ends were trimmed by 2 bases and 0 bases, with 5 bases remaining between them. This CDR3 comprises 13 residues. CDR1 and CDR2 from the germline V gene are SNHLY and FYNNEI. The DNA of the CDR3 is TGTGCCAGCAGTGAATCAGTCTCCTACGAGCAGTACTTC. Its protein is CASSESVSYEQYF.

The CDR3 reads CASSLGHSSNTEAFF. In DNA form, the CDR3 reads TGCGCCAGCAGCTTGGGTCACAGTTCGAACACTGAAGCTTTCTTT. This chain joins TRBV5-1 and TRBJ1-1; D remains ambiguous. Germline CDR1 is SGHRS and CDR2 is YFSETQ. The CDR3 loop spans 15 amino acids. V lost 0 bases and J 1 base, leaving 10 bases between the germline ends.

The chain joins TRBV7-2 to TRBJ2-7, with unresolved D. Per the germline V gene, CDR1 is SGHTA and CDR2 is FQGNSA. The length of the CDR3 is 14 residues. Trimming cost V 3 bases and J 4 bases, with 13 bases left between them. The CDR3 sequence: CASSFSGLGYEQYF. DNA for the CDR3: TGTGCCAGCAGCTTCTCCGGGTTGGGGTACGAGCAGTACTTC. Based on the CDR3 plus reference TRBV7-2 and TRBJ2-7, the full variable domain is GAGVSQSPSNKVTEKGKDVELRCDPISGHTALYWYRQSLGQGLEFLIYFQGNSAPDKSGLPSDRFSAERTGGSVSTLTIQRTQQEDSAVYLCASSFSGLGYEQYFGPGTRLTVT.

This clone has just a few counts. The chain recombines TRBV30 with TRBJ1-5; D ambiguous. V lost 2 bases and J 4 bases, leaving 21 bases between the germline ends. The germline CDR1 and CDR2 sequences are GTSNPN and SVGIG (reference sequence). There are 17 residues in the CDR3. Written as DNA, the CDR3 is TGTGCCTGGAGTAACGGTCGGGTACCCAGAGGGAATCAGCCCCAGCATTTT. It specifies CAWSNGRVPRGNQPQHF. The full variable domain, in which reference TRBV30 and TRBJ1-5 provide the parts outside the CDR3, is SQTIHQWPATLVQPVGSPLSLECTVEGTSNPNLYWYRQAAGRGLQLLFYSVGIGQISSEVPQNLSASRPQDRQFILSSKKLLLSDSGFYLCAWSNGRVPRGNQPQHFGDGTRLSIL.

The rearrangement links TRBV13 to TRBJ2-3; no definite D call. Germline loops: CDR1 PRHDT, CDR2 FYEKMQ (reference sequence). The CDR3 extends over 13 amino acids. Trimming cost V 4 bases and J 5 bases, with 10 bases left between them. The CDR3 reads CASSSTLLDTQYF. CDR3 in DNA: TGTGCCAGCAGCTCGACCCTACTAGATACGCAGTATTTT.

This clone was seen more than once but under ten times. The chain links TRBV7-2 to TRBJ1-5; TRBD1 matches at 8 bases. The CDR3 spans 15 residues. V shed 2 bases, J shed 6 bases, and the junction held 6 bases outside the gene matches. Germline CDR1 SGHTA, CDR2 FQGNSA. The CDR3 protein is CASSLRTGPSQPQHF. The DNA of the CDR3 is TGTGCCAGCAGCTTACGGACAGGGCCGAGTCAGCCCCAGCATTTT.

J is TRBJ1-2 and V is TRBV7-9, with a weak D call TRBD1 (5 bases). This CDR3 is built from 16 residues. V was shortened by 1 base and J by 2 bases, with 14 bases between the two germline ends. In germline, CDR1 is SEHNR, CDR2 FQNEAQ (reference sequence). Written as DNA, the CDR3 is TGTGCCAGCAGCTTAGTCGCGGGGCACTCCAACTATGGCTACACCTTC. It codes for CASSLVAGHSNYGYTF.